These 10 T cell receptor beta chains share one sample of origin, sequenced in a study of blood T cells in healthy people across ages. A second about 6 to 11 cycle PCR used barcoded and J-beta primers. TCRdb re-called the 5' RACE reads through MiXCR, storing one row per CDR3 protein. The data contain about 1,400,000 distinct CDR3 sequences, around 59% of them singletons. What was sequenced was blood. The receptors here all came from a man aged 18-30 years in good health.

There are a few counts of this clonotype. The genes are TRBV2 and TRBJ2-1; tentatively, D is TRBD2 (5 bases). V lost 9 bases and J 0 bases, leaving 12 bases between the germline ends. Per the germline V gene, CDR1 is SNHLY and CDR2 is FYNNEI. CDR3 length: 14 amino acids. The DNA for the CDR3 is TGTGCCAGTTTGAGGGCCCGCTCCTACAATGAGCAGTTCTTC. It codes for CASLRARSYNEQFF.

This chain joins TRBV28 and TRBJ2-5; the match to TRBD1 covers 7 bases. V lost 4 bases to trimming and J lost 10 bases; unmatched junction nucleotides: 6. The CDR3 length is 12 residues. Germline V CDR1 and CDR2: MDHEN, SYDVKM. CDR3 sequence: CASSSRQGSQYF. CDR3 nucleotides: TGTGCCAGCAGTTCGAGACAGGGTAGCCAGTACTTC.

The V call is TRBV10-3, the J call TRBJ1-6, with unresolved D. Deletions cut 7 bases from V and 5 bases from J, with 15 bases between. Looked up from germline, CDR1 is ENHRY and CDR2 is SYGVKD. CDR3 length: 15 amino acids. CDR3 nucleotide sequence: TGTGCCATCAAGGACGATCCAGATAATAATTCACCCCTCCACTTT. Translated, it gives CAIKDDPDNNSPLHF.

The V and J genes are TRBV4-1 and TRBJ2-1, with 13 bases fitting TRBD2. Germline-derived CDR1 and CDR2 are MGHRA and YSYEKL. The CDR3 has 17 amino acids. Losses at the gene ends were 2 bases for V and 5 bases for J; bases not matched to a gene: 6. CDR3 DNA: TGCGCCAGCAGCCAAACTAGGGGACTAGCGGGGAACAATGAGCAGTTCTTC. Its translation is CASSQTRGLAGNNEQFF.

The J gene is TRBJ1-6, the V gene TRBV27, with no clear D. This CDR3 is 14 amino acids long. Germline-derived CDR1 and CDR2 are MNHEY and SMNVEV (reference sequence). V lost 3 bases, J lost 9 bases, and 12 bases lay in between. CDR3 region: CASSFFILGSPLHF. CDR3 coding DNA: TGTGCCAGCAGTTTTTTCATCTTGGGTTCACCCCTCCACTTT.

This chain's CDR3 is CASGLQWGEDTQYF. Written as DNA, the CDR3 is TGTGCTAGTGGTTTACAGTGGGGGGAAGATACGCAGTATTTT. The chain carries TRBV12-5 and TRBJ2-3, with D tentatively TRBD2 (6 bases). The CDR3 consists of 14 residues. CDR1 is LGHNT and CDR2 is FRNRAP in the germline V gene. With 3 bases removed from V and 5 bases from J, the gap between germline ends came to 12 bases. The full variable domain, completed using reference TRBV12-5 and TRBJ2-3, is DARVTQTPRHKVTEMGQEVTMRCQPILGHNTVFWYRQTMMQGLELLAYFRNRAPLDDSGMPKDRFSAEMPDATLATLKIQPSEPRDSAVYFCASGLQWGEDTQYFGPGTRLTVL.

This clonotype was recorded once. The chain recombines TRBV7-9 with TRBJ2-1; 7 bases line up with TRBD1. V lost 4 bases and J lost 5; bases outside the gene matches: 11. CDR3 length: 16 residues. Germline lookup yields CDR1 SEHNR and CDR2 FQNEAQ (reference sequence). The CDR3 DNA reads as TGTGCCAGCAGCTCGGCGGATAGGGGGCCTAACAATGAGCAGTTCTTC. It encodes CASSSADRGPNNEQFF.

The genes are TRBV15 and TRBJ2-1; D is unclear. The CDR3 has 13 amino acids. The V and J ends lost 9 bases and 4 bases respectively, with 13 bases between them. Germline values: CDR1 LNHNV, CDR2 YYDKDF (reference sequence). As DNA, the CDR3 is TGTGCCACAACGGCGAGCGCTTACAATGAGCAGTTCTTC. Its protein product is CATTASAYNEQFF.

The chain is built from TRBV20-1 and TRBJ2-5; no definite D call. Germline CDR1 DFQATT, CDR2 SNEGSKA (reference sequence). Trimming shortened V by 3 bases and J by 4 bases, and 15 bases separated the two germline ends. The CDR3 sequence is 14 residues long. CDR3 nucleotide sequence: TGCAGTGCTAGGCCCTACGTAAGCACAGAGACCCAGTACTTC. This translates into CSARPYVSTETQYF.

The CDR3: CASSQSLEETQYF. CDR3 DNA sequence: TGTGCCAGCAGCCAAAGCCTGGAAGAGACCCAGTACTTC. V and J are TRBV14 and TRBJ2-7; no reliable D call. TRBJ2-5 matches the DNA end more closely, so the J call is doubtful. Germline values: CDR1 SGHDN, CDR2 FVKESK. The length of the CDR3 is 13 residues.